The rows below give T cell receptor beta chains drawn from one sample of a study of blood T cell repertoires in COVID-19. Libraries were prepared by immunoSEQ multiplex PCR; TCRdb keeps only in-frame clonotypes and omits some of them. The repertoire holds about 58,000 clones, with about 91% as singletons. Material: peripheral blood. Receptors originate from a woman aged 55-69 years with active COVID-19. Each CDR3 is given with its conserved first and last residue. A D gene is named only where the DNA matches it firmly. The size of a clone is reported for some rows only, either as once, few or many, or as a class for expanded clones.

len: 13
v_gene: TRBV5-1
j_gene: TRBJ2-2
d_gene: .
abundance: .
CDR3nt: TGCGCCAGCAGCGAATTAGGGGCCGGGGAGCTGTTTTTT
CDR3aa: CASSELGAGELFF

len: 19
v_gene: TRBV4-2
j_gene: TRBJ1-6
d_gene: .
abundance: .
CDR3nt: TGTGCCAGCAGCCAAGATCTGTCGGCACAGAGCTCCTATAATTCACCCCTCCACTTT
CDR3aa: CASSQDLSAQSSYNSPLHF

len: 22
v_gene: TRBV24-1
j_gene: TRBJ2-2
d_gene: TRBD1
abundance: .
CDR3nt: TGTGCCACCAGTGATTTGTCGGGGGACAGGGCCAAGACTTTTCTGAGGACCGGGGAGCTGTTTTTT
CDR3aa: CATSDLSGDRAKTFLRTGELFF

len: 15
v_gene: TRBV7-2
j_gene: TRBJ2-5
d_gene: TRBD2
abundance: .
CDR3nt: TGTGCCAGCAGCTCAGTAGCGGGGGGAGGGGAGACCCAGTACTTC
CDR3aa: CASSSVAGGGETQYF

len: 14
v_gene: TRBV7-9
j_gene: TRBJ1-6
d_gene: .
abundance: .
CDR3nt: TGTGCCAGCAGCTTACAGGGCTTGGATTCACCCCTCCACTTT
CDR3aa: CASSLQGLDSPLHF

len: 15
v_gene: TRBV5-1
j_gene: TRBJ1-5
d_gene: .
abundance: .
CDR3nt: TGCGCCAGCAGCTTGGGGGCGGGGGCGGATCAGCCCCAGCATTTT
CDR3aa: CASSLGAGADQPQHF

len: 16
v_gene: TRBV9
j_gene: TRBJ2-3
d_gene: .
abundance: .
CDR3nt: TGTGCCAGCAGCCCTCGGGACAACCGACGCACAGATACGCAGTATTTT
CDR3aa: CASSPRDNRRTDTQYF

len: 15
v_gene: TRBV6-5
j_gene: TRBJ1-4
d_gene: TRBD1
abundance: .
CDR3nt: TGTGCCAGCAGCTGGGGACAGGCAACTAATGAAAAACTGTTTTTT
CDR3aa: CASSWGQATNEKLFF

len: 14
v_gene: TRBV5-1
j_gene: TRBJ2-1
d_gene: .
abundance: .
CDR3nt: TGCGCCAGCAGCTTGGCGCAAGACTGGGATGAGCAGTTCTTC
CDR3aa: CASSLAQDWDEQFF

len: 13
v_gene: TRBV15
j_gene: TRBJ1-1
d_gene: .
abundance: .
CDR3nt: TGTGCCACCAGCAGAGCCCCGGGCACTGAAGCTTTCTTT
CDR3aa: CATSRAPGTEAFF

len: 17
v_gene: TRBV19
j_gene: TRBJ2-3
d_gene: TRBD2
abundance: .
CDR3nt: TGTGCCAGTAGTATCGTGGCGGGGGGGCTGGGCACAGATACGCAGTATTTT
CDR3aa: CASSIVAGGLGTDTQYF

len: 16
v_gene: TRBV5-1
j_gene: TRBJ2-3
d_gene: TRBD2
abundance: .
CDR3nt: TGCGCCAGCAGCACGGCACTAGCGGGGACCACAGATACGCAGTATTTT
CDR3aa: CASSTALAGTTDTQYF

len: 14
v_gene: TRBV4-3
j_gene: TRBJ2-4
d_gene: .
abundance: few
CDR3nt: TGCGCCAGCAGCCAAGATCTAGGCGTGAACATTCAGTACTTC
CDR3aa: CASSQDLGVNIQYF

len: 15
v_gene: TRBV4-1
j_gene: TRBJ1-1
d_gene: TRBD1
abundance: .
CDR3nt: TGCGCCAGCAGCCTCTCCGGACAGGCGAACACTGAAGCTTTCTTT
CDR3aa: CASSLSGQANTEAFF

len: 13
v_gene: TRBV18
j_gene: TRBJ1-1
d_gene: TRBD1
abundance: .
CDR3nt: TGTGCCAGCGCCGACAGGGCGCTTTTTGAAGCTTTCTTT
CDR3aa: CASADRALFEAFF

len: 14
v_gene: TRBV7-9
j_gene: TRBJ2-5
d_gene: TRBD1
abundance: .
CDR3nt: TGTGCCAGCAGCTTAGGGGACAGGATAGAGACCCAGTACTTC
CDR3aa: CASSLGDRIETQYF

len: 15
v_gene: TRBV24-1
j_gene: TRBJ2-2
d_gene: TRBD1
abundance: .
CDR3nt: TGTGCCACCAGTGCAGGGGGCCATAACACCGGGGAGCTGTTTTTT
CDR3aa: CATSAGGHNTGELFF

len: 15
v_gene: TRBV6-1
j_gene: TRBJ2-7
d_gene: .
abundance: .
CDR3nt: TGTGCCAGCAGTGACCACACCAGATTCTCCTACGAGCAGTACTTC
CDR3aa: CASSDHTRFSYEQYF

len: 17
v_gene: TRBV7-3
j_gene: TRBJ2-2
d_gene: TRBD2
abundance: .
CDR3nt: TGTGCCAGCAGCTCCACCGCGGGGGGCAGGAACACCGGGGAGCTGTTTTTT
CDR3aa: CASSSTAGGRNTGELFF

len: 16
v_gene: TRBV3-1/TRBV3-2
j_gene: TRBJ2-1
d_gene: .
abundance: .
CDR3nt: TGTGCCAGCAGCCCCCATCCCTGGGGGGCCTACAATGAGCAGTTCTTC
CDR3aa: CASSPHPWGAYNEQFF

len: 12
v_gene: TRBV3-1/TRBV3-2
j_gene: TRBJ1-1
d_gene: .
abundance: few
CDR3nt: TGTGCCAGCAGCCAAGGGGCTTACGAAGCTTTCTTT
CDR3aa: CASSQGAYEAFF

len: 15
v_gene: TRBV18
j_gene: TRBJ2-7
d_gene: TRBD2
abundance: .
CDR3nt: TGTGCCAGCTCACTAGAAGCGGGGGTGATCTACGAGCAGTACTTC
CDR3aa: CASSLEAGVIYEQYF

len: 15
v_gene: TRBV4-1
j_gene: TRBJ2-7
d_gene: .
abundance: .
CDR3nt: TGCGCCAGCAGCCACTCACGAGGGTTCTCCTACGAGCAGTACTTC
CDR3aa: CASSHSRGFSYEQYF

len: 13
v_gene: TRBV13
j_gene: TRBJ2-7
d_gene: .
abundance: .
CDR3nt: TGTGCCAGCAGACCAGAGGACAGCTACGAGCAGTACTTC
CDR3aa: CASRPEDSYEQYF

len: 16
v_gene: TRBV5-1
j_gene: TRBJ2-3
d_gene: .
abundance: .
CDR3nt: TGCGCCAGCAGCTCTCATGGGGGGACCGGGACAGATACGCAGTATTTT
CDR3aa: CASSSHGGTGTDTQYF

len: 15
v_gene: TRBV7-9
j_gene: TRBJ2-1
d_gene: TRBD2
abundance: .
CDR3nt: TGTGCCAGCAGCTGGGACTACCAGTCCTACAATGAGCAGTTCTTC
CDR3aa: CASSWDYQSYNEQFF

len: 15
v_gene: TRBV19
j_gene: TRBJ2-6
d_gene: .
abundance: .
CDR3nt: TGTGCCAGTAGGTCGTACAACTCTGGGGCCAACGTCCTGACTTTC
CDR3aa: CASRSYNSGANVLTF

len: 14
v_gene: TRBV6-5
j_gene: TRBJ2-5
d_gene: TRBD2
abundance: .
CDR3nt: TGTGCCATCTCTGGACTAGCGGGGGGGGAGACCCAGTACTTC
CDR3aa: CAISGLAGGETQYF

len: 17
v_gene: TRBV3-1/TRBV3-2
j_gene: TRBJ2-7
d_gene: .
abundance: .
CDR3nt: TGTGCCAGCAGCCTGGGGGACTCCGGCCGACTGACCTACGAGCAGTACTTC
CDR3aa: CASSLGDSGRLTYEQYF

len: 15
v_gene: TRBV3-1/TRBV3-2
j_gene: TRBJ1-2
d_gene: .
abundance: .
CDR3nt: TGTGCCAGCAGCCCCTATACGTACCGGGACTATGGCTACACCTTC
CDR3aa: CASSPYTYRDYGYTF

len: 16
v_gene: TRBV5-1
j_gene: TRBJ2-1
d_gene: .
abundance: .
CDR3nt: TGCGCCAGCAGCGGAACTAGCCCTAGCTCCTACAATGAGCAGTTCTTC
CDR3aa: CASSGTSPSSYNEQFF

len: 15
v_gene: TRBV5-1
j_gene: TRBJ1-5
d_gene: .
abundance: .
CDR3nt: TGCGCCAGCAGCTTGGGGGCAGGGGTCAATCAGCCCCAGCATTTT
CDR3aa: CASSLGAGVNQPQHF

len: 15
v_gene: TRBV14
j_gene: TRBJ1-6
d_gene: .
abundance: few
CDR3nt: TGTGCCAGCAGCCAGGTTTGGGGCAATAATTCACCCCTCCACTTT
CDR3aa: CASSQVWGNNSPLHF

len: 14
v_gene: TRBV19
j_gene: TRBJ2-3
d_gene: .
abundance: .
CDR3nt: TGTGCCAGTAGTGTCCCCCGGCGGGCCGATACGCAGTATTTT
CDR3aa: CASSVPRRADTQYF

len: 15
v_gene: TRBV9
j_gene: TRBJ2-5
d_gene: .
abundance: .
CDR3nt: TGTGCCAGCAGCGTAGGAGGCGCCTACCAAGAGACCCAGTACTTC
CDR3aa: CASSVGGAYQETQYF

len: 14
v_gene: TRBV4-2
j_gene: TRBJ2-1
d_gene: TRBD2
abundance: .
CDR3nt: TGTGCCAGCAGCTCCCGGGACTACCCACAGGAGCAGTTCTTC
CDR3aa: CASSSRDYPQEQFF

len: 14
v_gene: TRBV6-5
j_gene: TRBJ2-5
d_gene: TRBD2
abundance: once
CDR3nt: TGTGCCAGCGGCCGCGGGGGGCCTGGGGAGACCCAGTACTTC
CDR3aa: CASGRGGPGETQYF

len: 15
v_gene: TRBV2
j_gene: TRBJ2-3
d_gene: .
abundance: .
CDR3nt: TGTGCCAGCAACCCTAGACAGGCGCGCACAGATACGCAGTATTTT
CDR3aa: CASNPRQARTDTQYF

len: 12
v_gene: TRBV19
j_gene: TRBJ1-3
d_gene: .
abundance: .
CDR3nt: TGTGCCAGTACCGGTGGTGGAAACACCATATATTTT
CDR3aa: CASTGGGNTIYF

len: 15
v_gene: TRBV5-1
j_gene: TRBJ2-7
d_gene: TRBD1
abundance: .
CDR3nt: TGCGCCAGCAGCTCGGGACAGCCCCAGGGCTACGAGCAGTACTTC
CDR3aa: CASSSGQPQGYEQYF

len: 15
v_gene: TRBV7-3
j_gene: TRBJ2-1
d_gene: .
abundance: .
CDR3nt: TGTGCCAGCAGACACGGGGTTGGGTCCTACAATGAGCAGTTCTTC
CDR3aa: CASRHGVGSYNEQFF

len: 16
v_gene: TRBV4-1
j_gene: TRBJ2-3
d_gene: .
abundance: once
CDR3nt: TGCGCCAGCAGCCAAGAGGGGGGACTTGGCACAGATACGCAGTATTTT
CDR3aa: CASSQEGGLGTDTQYF

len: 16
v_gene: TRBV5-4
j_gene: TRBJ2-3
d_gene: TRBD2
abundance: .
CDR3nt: TGTGCCAGCAGCAACAGACTAGCGGGGACCACAGATACGCAGTATTTT
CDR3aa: CASSNRLAGTTDTQYF

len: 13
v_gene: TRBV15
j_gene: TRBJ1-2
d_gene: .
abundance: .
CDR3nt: TGTGCCACCAGCAGAGAAGAAGGGGATGGCTACACCTTC
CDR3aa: CATSREEGDGYTF

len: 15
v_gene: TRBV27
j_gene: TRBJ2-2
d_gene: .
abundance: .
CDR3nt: TGTGCCAGCAGCGGGATTGACTGGGGTCGGGGGGAGCTGTTTTTT
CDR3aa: CASSGIDWGRGELFF

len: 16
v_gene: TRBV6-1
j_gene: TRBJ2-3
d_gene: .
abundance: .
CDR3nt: TGTGCCAGCAGTGAAGCTCGGGGTCAAAGCACAGATACGCAGTATTTT
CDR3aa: CASSEARGQSTDTQYF

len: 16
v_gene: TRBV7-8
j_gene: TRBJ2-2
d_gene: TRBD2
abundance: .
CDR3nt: TGTGCCAGCAGCCTCGGGACTAGCGGGGGTCCCGGGGAGCTGTTTTTT
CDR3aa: CASSLGTSGGPGELFF